There are a few counts of the clone carrying this TCR beta chain. Its matching antigen is unknown. These data are taken from a study of cytotoxic CD8 clonotypes in ibrutinib-treated CLL. This table comes from immunoSEQ multiplex PCR, and its TCRdb copy is limited to in-frame clones, with some not included. Of approximately 32,000 clones listed, almost 70% are singletons. Genomic DNA in an amount of 2 to 2.5 micrograms was extracted from cryopreserved PBMCs and used for the preparation of TCR beta libraries. This CDR3 spans 15 amino acids. V was cut by 0 bases and J by 2 bases, with 10 bases left in between. CDR1 LNHDA and CDR2 SQIVND come from the germline V gene (reference sequence). Whole-study results and caveats: Clonality, elevated at ibrutinib response, dropped back toward baseline at progression. Higher circulating CD8+ T-cell counts strongly accompanied higher baseline clonality, above age-matched healthy donors.

V and J are TRBV19 and TRBJ1-2; D is unresolved. The sequencing used PBMCs, collected before ibrutinib treatment. The TCR sequence derives from a human donor with chronic lymphocytic leukemia. Here the CDR3 DNA reads TGTGCCAGTAGTATAGATACTCTGGGGAACTATGGCTACACCTTC. Encoded protein: CASSIDTLGNYGYTF.